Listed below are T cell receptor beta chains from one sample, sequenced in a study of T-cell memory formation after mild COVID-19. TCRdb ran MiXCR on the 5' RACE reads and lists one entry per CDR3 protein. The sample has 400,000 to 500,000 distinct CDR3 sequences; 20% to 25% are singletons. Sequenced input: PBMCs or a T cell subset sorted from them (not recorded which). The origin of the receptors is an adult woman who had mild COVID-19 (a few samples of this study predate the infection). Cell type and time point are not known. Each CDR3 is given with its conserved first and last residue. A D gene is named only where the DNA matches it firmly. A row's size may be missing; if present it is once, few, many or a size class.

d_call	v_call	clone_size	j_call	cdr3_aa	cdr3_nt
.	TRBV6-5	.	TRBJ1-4	CASSYSITRGREKLFF	TGTGCCAGCAGTTACTCGATTACGAGGGGGAGGGAAAAACTGTTTTTT
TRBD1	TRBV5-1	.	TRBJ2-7	CASSLETGRTYEQYF	TGCGCCAGCAGCTTGGAGACAGGGAGAACCTACGAGCAGTACTTC
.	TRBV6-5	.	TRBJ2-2	CASSYKGGATGELFF	TGTGCCAGCAGTTACAAGGGCGGGGCCACCGGGGAGCTGTTTTTT
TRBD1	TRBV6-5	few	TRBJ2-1	CASRRQGRMFF	TGTGCCAGCAGGCGACAGGGCAGGATGTTCTTC
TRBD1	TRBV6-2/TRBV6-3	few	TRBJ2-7	CASRPLDRVHEQYF	TGTGCCAGCAGACCTTTGGACAGGGTCCACGAGCAGTACTTC
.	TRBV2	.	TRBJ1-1	CASSATGWTEAFF	TGTGCCAGCAGCGCAACAGGTTGGACTGAAGCTTTCTTT
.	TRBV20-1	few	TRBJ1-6	CSARGQALNSPLHF	TGCAGTGCTAGAGGGCAGGCCCTTAATTCACCCCTCCACTTT
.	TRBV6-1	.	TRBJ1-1	CASSVKAMNTEAFF	TGTGCCAGCAGTGTCAAGGCGATGAACACTGAAGCTTTCTTT
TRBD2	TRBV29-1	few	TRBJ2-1	CSVEGIAGGALNEQFF	TGCAGCGTTGAGGGAATAGCGGGAGGGGCTTTGAATGAGCAGTTCTTC
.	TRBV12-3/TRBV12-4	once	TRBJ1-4	CASSSQDRGAEKLFF	TGTGCCAGCAGTTCCCAGGATAGAGGGGCAGAAAAACTGTTTTTT
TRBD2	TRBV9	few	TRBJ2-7	CASSAGGRVDEQYF	TGTGCCAGCAGCGCGGGCGGGAGAGTGGACGAGCAGTACTTC
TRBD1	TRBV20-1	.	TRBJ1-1	CSASNRGRNTEAFF	TGCAGTGCGTCTAACAGGGGGCGGAACACTGAAGCTTTCTTT
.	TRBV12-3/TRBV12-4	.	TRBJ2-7	CASSSPSRGAPYEQYF	TGTGCCAGCAGTTCCCCGTCTCGAGGGGCCCCCTACGAGCAGTACTTC
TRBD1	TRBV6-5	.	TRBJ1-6	CASSRDSHNSPLHF	TGTGCCAGCAGCCGGGACAGCCATAATTCACCCCTCCACTTT
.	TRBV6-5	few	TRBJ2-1	CASSYSPRAEQFF	TGTGCCAGCAGTTACTCCCCCCGGGCGGAGCAGTTCTTC
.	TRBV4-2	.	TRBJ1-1	CASSQDYANTEAFF	TGTGCCAGCAGCCAAGATTACGCGAACACTGAAGCTTTCTTT
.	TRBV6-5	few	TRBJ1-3	CASRTDYSGNTIYF	TGTGCCAGCAGGACAGACTACTCTGGAAACACCATATATTTT